Sequencing of this T cell receptor beta chain was carried out in a study of cytomegalovirus exposure and HLA in healthy donors. Broader study findings: The study assumed roughly uniform donor sequencing depth for presence/absence analyses. Indistinguishable V segments, including TRBV6-2 and TRBV6-3, were excluded.

The study ran its PCR with 60 Vbeta and 13 Jbeta primers. TCRdb keeps only in-frame clones here, not all; method: immunoSEQ multiplex PCR. In the table there are over 80,000 clones, roughly 73% of which are singletons. Of note for this clone: Its antigen is still unknown.

Trimming took 2 bases from V and 0 from J, leaving 31 bases between them. The germline gives CDR1 MNHNS, CDR2 SASEGT. This CDR3 is built from 22 residues. Specimen: PBMCs. This clonotype was obtained from a man between 40 and 49 years old in good health and CMV-seronegative. The chain employs TRBV6-1 and TRBJ1-2; D perhaps matches TRBD1 (6 bases). This CDR3 reads CASSERATADAPDRMANYGYTF. The DNA of the CDR3 is TGTGCCAGCAGTGAAAGGGCGACAGCCGACGCCCCGGACAGAATGGCTAACTATGGCTACACCTTC.